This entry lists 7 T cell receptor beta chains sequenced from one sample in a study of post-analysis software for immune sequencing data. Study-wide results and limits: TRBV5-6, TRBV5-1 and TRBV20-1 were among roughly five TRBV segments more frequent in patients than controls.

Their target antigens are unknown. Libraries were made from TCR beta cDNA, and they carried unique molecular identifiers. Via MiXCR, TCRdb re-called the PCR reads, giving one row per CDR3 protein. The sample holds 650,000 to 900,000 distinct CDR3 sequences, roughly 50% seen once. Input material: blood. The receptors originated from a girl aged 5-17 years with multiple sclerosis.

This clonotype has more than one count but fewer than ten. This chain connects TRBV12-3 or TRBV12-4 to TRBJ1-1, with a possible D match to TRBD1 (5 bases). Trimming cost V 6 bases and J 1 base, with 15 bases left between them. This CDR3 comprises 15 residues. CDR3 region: CASRAPGTGNTEAFF. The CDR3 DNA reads TGTGCCAGCAGGGCCCCCGGGACGGGGAACACTGAAGCTTTCTTT.

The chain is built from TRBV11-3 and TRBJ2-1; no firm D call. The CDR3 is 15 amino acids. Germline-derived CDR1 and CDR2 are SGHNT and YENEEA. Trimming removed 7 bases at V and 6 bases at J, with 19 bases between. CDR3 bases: TGTGCCAGCATCTCTGGCGGCGACGCCTCCAATGAGCAGTTCTTC. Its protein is CASISGGDASNEQFF.

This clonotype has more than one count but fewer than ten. The CDR3 loop reads CATSRDKGQRYF. For the CDR3, the DNA is TGTGCCACCAGCAGAGATAAAGGACAGCGGTACTTC. The chain uses TRBV15 and TRBJ2-7; D may be TRBD1 (6 bases). The germline gives CDR1 LNHNV, CDR2 YYDKDF (reference sequence). V was shortened by 0 bases and J by 12 bases, with 12 bases between the two germline ends. The CDR3 is 12 residues long.

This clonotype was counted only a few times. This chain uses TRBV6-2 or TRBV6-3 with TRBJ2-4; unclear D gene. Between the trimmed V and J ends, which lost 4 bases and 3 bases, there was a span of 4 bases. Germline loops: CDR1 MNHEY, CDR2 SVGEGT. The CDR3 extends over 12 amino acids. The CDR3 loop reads CASSWFKNIQYF. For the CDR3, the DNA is TGTGCCAGCAGTTGGTTCAAAAACATTCAGTACTTC.

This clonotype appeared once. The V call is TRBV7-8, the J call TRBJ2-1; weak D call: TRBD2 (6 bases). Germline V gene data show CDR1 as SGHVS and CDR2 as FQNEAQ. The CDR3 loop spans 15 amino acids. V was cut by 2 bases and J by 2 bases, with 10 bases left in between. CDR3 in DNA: TGTGCCAGCAGCTTAAAGGCGGGAACCTACAATGAGCAGTTCTTC. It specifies CASSLKAGTYNEQFF.

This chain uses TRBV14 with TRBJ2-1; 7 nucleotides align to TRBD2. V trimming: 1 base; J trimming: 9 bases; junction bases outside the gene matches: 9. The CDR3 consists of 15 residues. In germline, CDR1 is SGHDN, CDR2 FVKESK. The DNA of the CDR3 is TGTGCCAGCAGCCAAGTGGGGGGGTGGGGAGGTGAGCAGTTCTTC. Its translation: CASSQVGGWGGEQFF.

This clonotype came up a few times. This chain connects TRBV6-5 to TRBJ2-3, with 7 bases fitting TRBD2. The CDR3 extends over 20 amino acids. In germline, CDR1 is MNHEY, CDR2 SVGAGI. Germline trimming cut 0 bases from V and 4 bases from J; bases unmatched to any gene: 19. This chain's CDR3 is CASSYSGVPRLGGSADTQYF. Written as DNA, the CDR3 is TGTGCCAGCAGTTACTCCGGCGTTCCCCGACTCGGCGGGAGTGCAGATACGCAGTATTTT.